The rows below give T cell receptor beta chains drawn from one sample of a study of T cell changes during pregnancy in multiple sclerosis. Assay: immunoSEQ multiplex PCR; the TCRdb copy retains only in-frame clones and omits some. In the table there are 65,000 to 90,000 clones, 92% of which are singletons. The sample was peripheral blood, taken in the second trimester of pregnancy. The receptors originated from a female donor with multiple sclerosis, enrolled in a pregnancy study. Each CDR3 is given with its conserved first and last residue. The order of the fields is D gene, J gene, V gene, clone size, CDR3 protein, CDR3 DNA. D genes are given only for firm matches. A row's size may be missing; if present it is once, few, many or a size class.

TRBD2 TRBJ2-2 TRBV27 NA CASSLWTGTSGNPTGELFF TGTGCCAGCAGTTTATGGACTGGGACTAGCGGGAACCCCACCGGGGAGCTGTTTTTT
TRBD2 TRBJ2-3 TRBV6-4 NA CASSALGGTLFDTQYF TGTGCCAGCAGCGCGTTGGGAGGGACTTTATTCGATACGCAGTATTTT
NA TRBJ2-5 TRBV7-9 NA CASSLDTQQETQYF TGTGCCAGCAGCTTGGACACGCAACAAGAGACCCAGTACTTC
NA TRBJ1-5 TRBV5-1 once CASSLSGDGGQPQHF TGCGCCAGCAGCTTGTCGGGGGATGGGGGTCAGCCCCAGCATTTT
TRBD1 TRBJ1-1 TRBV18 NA CASSLEPRDRLVFTNTEAFF TGTGCCAGCTCACTAGAACCTAGGGACAGACTCGTATTTACGAACACTGAAGCTTTCTTT
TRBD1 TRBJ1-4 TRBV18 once CASSPSAGTGVEKLFF TGTGCCAGCTCACCTTCTGCCGGGACAGGGGTCGAAAAACTGTTTTTT
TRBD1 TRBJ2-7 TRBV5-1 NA CASGGTGSYEQYF TGCGCCAGCGGCGGGACAGGCTCCTACGAGCAGTACTTC
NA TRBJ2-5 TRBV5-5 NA CASSPPEGTETQYF TGTGCCAGCAGCCCCCCGGAGGGGACGGAGACCCAGTACTTC
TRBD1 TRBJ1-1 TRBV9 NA CASSHGTANTEAFF TGTGCCAGCAGCCACGGGACAGCGAACACTGAAGCTTTCTTT
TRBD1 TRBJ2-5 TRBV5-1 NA CASRSRDRASSETQYF TGCGCCAGCAGGTCCCGGGACAGGGCGAGTTCGGAGACCCAGTACTTC
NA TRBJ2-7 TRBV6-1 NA CASSVEPSSYEQYF TGTGCCAGCAGTGTTGAGCCGTCCTCCTACGAGCAGTACTTC
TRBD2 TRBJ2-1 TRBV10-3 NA CAASSGGYNEQFF TGTGCCGCTTCCAGCGGGGGCTACAATGAGCAGTTCTTC
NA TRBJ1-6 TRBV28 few CASSRTAYNSPLHF TGTGCCAGCAGTCGGACAGCCTATAATTCACCCCTCCACTTT
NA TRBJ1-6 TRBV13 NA CASSLSPSSYNSPLHF TGTGCCAGCAGCTTATCCCCGAGCTCCTATAATTCACCCCTCCACTTT
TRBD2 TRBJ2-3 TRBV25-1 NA CASSGGLAPDTQYF TGTGCCAGCAGTGGAGGACTAGCACCGGATACGCAGTATTTT
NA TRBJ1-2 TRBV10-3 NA CAISRGGVNYGYTF TGTGCCATCAGCCGGGGGGGGGTTAACTATGGCTACACCTTC
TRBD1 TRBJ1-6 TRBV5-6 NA CASSLRAGGSYNSPLHF TGTGCCAGCAGCTTGCGGGCAGGGGGATCCTATAATTCACCCCTCCACTTT
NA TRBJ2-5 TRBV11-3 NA CASSPQGAGGGGTQYF TGTGCCAGCAGCCCTCAGGGGGCTGGCGGGGGGGGGACCCAGTACTTC
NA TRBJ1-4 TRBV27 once CASSFRSGDNEKLFF TGTGCCAGCAGTTTTCGGTCAGGGGATAATGAAAAACTGTTTTTT
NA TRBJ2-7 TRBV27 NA CASRLALGTYEQYF TGTGCCAGCAGGCTGGCCCTAGGCACCTACGAGCAGTACTTC
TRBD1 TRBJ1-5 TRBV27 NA CASSLARQGPNQPQHF TGTGCCAGCAGTTTGGCCCGACAGGGTCCCAATCAGCCCCAGCATTTT
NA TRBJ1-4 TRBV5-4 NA CASSVGGGGAGKLFF TGTGCCAGCAGCGTTGGAGGGGGGGGCGCGGGGAAACTGTTTTTT
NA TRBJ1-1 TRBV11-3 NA CASSLAYGFLNTEAFF TGTGCCAGCAGCTTAGCTTACGGTTTTTTAAACACTGAAGCTTTCTTT
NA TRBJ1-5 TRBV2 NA CASRETGNQPQHF TGTGCCAGCAGAGAGACAGGCAATCAGCCCCAGCATTTT
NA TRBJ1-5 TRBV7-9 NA CASSPGGGKYQPQHF TGTGCCAGCAGCCCAGGTGGGGGGAAGTATCAGCCCCAGCATTTT
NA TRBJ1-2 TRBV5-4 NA CASSFANLYGYTF TGTGCCAGCAGCTTCGCTAATCTCTACGGCTACACCTTC
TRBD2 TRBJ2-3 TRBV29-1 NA CSVEKAGGVADTQYF TGCAGCGTTGAAAAAGCGGGGGGGGTTGCAGATACGCAGTATTTT
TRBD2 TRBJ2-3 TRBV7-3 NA CASSLSTSGRADTQYF TGTGCCAGCAGCTTATCGACCAGCGGGAGGGCAGATACGCAGTATTTT
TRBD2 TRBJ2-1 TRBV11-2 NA CASSFSSGTPNEQFF TGTGCCAGCAGCTTTTCTAGCGGAACCCCCAATGAGCAGTTCTTC
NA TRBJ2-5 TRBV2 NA CASRASAETQYF TGTGCCAGCCGTGCAAGCGCAGAGACCCAGTACTTC
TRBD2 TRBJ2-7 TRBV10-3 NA CAILAGGLSTEQYF TGTGCCATCCTAGCGGGAGGTCTTTCCACCGAGCAGTACTTC
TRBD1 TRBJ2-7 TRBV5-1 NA CASSLPGTGPYEQYF TGCGCCAGCAGCTTGCCCGGGACAGGGCCCTACGAGCAGTACTTC
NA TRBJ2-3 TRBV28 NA CASRPVGIRETDTQYF TGTGCCAGCAGGCCAGTAGGGATCCGGGAGACAGATACGCAGTATTTT
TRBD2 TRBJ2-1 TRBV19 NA CASATSGLSSYNEQFF TGTGCCAGTGCGACTAGCGGGTTAAGCTCCTACAATGAGCAGTTCTTC
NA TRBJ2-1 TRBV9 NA CASSVRGSYNEQFF TGTGCCAGCAGCGTACGGGGCTCCTACAATGAGCAGTTCTTC
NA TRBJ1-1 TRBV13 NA CASSPVGTEAFF TGTGCCAGCAGCCCCGTCGGCACTGAAGCTTTCTTT
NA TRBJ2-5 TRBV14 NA CASSHHLVPQETQYF TGTGCCAGCAGCCACCATCTAGTTCCACAAGAGACCCAGTACTTC
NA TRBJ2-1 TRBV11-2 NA CASSLSSVRGAGVVNEQFF TGTGCCAGCAGCTTAAGTAGTGTCCGGGGGGCGGGGGTGGTCAATGAGCAGTTCTTC
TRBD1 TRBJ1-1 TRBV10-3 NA CATDKQGENTEAFF TGTGCCACCGATAAGCAGGGGGAGAACACTGAAGCTTTCTTT
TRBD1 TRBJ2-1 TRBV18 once CASSPGGYEQFF TGTGCCAGCTCCCCAGGGGGCTATGAGCAGTTCTTC
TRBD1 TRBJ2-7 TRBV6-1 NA CASSLTDRQGYEQYF TGTGCCAGCAGTTTAACCGACCGACAGGGCTACGAGCAGTACTTC
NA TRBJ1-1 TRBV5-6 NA CASSPRGRAEAFF TGTGCCAGCAGCCCCAGGGGCAGGGCTGAAGCTTTCTTT
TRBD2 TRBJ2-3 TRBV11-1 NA CASSQRGSTDTQYF TGTGCCAGCAGCCAGCGGGGAAGCACAGATACGCAGTATTTT
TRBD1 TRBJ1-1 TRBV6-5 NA CASSFGQADTEAFF TGTGCCAGCAGTTTCGGACAGGCTGACACTGAAGCTTTCTTT
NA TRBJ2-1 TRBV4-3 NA CASSQEWGAASREQFF TGCGCCAGCAGCCAAGAATGGGGCGCTGCCTCCCGCGAGCAGTTCTTC
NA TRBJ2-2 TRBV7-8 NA CASSLSPGPGELFF TGTGCCAGCAGCTTATCGCCAGGGCCCGGGGAGCTGTTTTTT
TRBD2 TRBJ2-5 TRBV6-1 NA CASSGGTSGLETQYF TGTGCCAGCAGTGGGGGGACTAGCGGGTTAGAGACCCAGTACTTC
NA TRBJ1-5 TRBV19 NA CASSIVGSNQPQHF TGTGCCAGTAGTATAGTGGGCAGCAATCAGCCCCAGCATTTT
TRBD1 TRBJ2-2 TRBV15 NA CATSYGTGDTGELFF TGTGCCACCAGCTACGGGACAGGGGACACCGGGGAGCTGTTTTTT